This T cell receptor (beta chain) comes out of a study of cytomegalovirus exposure and HLA in healthy donors. Background on the study: Earlier work reported around 110 million unique TCR beta sequences from about 180 million T cells.

The primer mix had 60 Vbeta and 13 Jbeta primers. Sequenced by immunoSEQ multiplex PCR; TCRdb stores in-frame clones only, minus some. The sample records approximately 40,000 clones, 60% to 70% being singletons. Despite likely unrecorded immune exposures, the donors were nominally healthy at the time of sampling. The germline V gene has CDR1 KGHSH and CDR2 LQKENI. The V and J ends lost 4 bases and 4 bases, in that order; junction bases with no gene match: 8. The CDR3 has 15 residues. Overall study results and limits: TCR beta sequences reportedly predicted most subjects' HLA-A and HLA-B alleles accurately. The investigators catalogued 160 or so TCR beta chains as cytomegalovirus-associated.

With respect to this clone: No antigen is known for it.

Sequencing used PBMCs. The rearrangement joins TRBV18 to TRBJ2-5, with TRBD1 identical over 8 bases. This receptor was identified in a man aged 50 to 60 in good health and CMV-seropositive. CDR3 region: CASSRGTGGVETQYF. The CDR3 DNA is TGTGCCAGCTCACGCGGGACAGGAGGGGTAGAGACCCAGTACTTC.